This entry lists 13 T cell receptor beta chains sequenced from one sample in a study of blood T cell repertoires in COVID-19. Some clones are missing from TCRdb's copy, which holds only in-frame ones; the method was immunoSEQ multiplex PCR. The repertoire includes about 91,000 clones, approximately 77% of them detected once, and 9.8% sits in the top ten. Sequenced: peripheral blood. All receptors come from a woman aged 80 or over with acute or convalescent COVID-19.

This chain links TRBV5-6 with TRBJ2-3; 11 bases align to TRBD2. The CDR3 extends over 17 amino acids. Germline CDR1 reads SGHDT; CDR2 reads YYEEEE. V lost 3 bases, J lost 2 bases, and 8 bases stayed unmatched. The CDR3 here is CASSSNSGGVYTDTQYF. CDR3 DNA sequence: TGTGCCAGCAGCTCGAATAGCGGGGGGGTATACACAGATACGCAGTATTTT.

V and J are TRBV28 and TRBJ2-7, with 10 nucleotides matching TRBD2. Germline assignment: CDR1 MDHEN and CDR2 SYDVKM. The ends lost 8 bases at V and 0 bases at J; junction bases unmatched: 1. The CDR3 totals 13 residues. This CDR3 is CASGLAASYEQYF. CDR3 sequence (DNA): TGTGCCAGCGGACTAGCGGCCTCCTACGAGCAGTACTTC.

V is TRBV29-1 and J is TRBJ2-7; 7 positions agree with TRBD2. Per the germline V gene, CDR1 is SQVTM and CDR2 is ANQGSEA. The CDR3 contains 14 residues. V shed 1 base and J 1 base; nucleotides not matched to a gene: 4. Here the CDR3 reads CSVEVPAGSYEQYF. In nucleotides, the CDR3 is TGCAGCGTTGAAGTCCCAGCGGGGTCCTACGAGCAGTACTTC.

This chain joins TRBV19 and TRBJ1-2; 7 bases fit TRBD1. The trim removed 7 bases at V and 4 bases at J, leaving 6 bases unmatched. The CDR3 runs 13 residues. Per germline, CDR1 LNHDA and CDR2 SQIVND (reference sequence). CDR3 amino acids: CASTVDRVYGYTF. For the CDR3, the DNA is TGTGCCAGTACCGTCGACAGGGTCTATGGCTACACCTTC.

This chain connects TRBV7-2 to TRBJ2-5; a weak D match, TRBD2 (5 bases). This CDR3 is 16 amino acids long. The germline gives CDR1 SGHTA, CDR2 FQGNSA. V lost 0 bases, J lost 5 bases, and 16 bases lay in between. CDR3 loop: CASSLAPGFQGETQYF. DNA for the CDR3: TGTGCCAGCAGCTTAGCCCCGGGATTCCAAGGGGAGACCCAGTACTTC.

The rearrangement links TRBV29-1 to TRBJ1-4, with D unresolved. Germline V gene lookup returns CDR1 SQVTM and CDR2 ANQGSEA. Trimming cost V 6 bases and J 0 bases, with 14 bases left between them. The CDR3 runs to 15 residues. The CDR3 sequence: CSVKARGSTNEKLFF. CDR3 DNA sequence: TGCAGCGTCAAGGCCCGGGGTTCAACTAATGAAAAACTGTTTTTT.

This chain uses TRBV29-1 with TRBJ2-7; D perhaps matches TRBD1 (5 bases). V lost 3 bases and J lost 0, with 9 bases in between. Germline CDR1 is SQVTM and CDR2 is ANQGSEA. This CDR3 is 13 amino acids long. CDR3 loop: CSVDGATSYEQYF. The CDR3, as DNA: TGCAGCGTTGATGGGGCGACCTCCTACGAGCAGTACTTC.

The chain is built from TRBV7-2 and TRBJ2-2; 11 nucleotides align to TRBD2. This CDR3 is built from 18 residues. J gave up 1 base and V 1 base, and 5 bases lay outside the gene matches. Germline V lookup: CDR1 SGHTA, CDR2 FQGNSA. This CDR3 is CASSLVRLAGGNTGELFF. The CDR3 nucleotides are TGTGCCAGCAGCTTAGTACGGCTAGCGGGAGGGAACACCGGGGAGCTGTTTTTT.

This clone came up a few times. The CDR3: CASSDTGTGGMGAQYF. The CDR3, as DNA: TGTGCCAGCAGTGATACCGGGACAGGGGGCATGGGGGCCCAGTACTTC. V gene TRBV25-1 combines with J gene TRBJ2-5; TRBD1 agrees at 12 bases. V lost 3 bases, J lost 9 bases, and 11 bases stayed unmatched. The CDR3 extends over 16 amino acids. The germline V gene encodes CDR1 MGHDK and CDR2 SYGVNS.

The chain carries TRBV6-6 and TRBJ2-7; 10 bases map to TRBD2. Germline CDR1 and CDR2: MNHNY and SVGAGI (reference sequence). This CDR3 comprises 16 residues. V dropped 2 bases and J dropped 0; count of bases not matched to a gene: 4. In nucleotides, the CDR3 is TGTGCCAGCAGTTACCTATTAGCGGGAGGCTCCTACGAGCAGTACTTC. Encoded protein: CASSYLLAGGSYEQYF.

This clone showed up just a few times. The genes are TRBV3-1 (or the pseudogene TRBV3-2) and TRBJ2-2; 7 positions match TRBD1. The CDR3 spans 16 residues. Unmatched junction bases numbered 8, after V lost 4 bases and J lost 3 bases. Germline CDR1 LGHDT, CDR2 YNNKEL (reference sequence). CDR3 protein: CASSRRQGRYTGELFF. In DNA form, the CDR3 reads TGTGCCAGCAGCCGCAGACAGGGAAGGTACACCGGGGAGCTGTTTTTT.

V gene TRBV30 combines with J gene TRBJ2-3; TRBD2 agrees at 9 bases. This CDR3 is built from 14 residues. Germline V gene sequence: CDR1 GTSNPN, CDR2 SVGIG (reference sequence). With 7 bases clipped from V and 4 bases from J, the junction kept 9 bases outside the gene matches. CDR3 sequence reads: CASRGGLAPDTQYF. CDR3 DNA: TGTGCCTCCCGAGGGGGACTAGCCCCAGATACGCAGTATTTT.

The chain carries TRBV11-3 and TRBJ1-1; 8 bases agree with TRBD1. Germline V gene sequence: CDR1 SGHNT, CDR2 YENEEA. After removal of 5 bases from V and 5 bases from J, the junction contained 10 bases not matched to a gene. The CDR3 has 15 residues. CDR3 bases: TGTGCCAGCAGCCTATCGGACAGGGAGGGGACTGAAGCTTTCTTT. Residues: CASSLSDREGTEAFF.